The rows below give T cell receptor beta chains drawn from one sample of a study of blood T cell repertoires in COVID-19. Using immunoSEQ multiplex PCR, the repertoire was profiled, and TCRdb retains in-frame clones only, with some absent. In the table there are about 87,000 clones, 60% to 80% of which are singletons. The material sequenced was peripheral blood. These receptors were taken from a woman between 50 and 59 years old with acute or convalescent COVID-19. Each CDR3 is given with its conserved first and last residue. The order of the fields is J gene, V gene, CDR3 protein.

J gene: TRBJ1-6; V gene: TRBV12-3/TRBV12-4; CDR3 protein: CASSLMQNSPLHF
J gene: TRBJ1-1; V gene: TRBV7-2; CDR3 protein: CASSSFPGQGRGEAFF
J gene: TRBJ1-1; V gene: TRBV2; CDR3 protein: CASSTGLSNTEAFF
J gene: TRBJ1-2; V gene: TRBV4-3; CDR3 protein: CASSQDQRGGGYTF
J gene: TRBJ1-5; V gene: TRBV5-1; CDR3 protein: CASSQGAGNQPQHF
J gene: TRBJ1-4; V gene: TRBV25-1; CDR3 protein: CASSSGQGAYFEKLFF
J gene: TRBJ1-3; V gene: TRBV18; CDR3 protein: CASSPTQSSGNTIYF
J gene: TRBJ1-5; V gene: TRBV7-9; CDR3 protein: CASSSGGFQPQHF
J gene: TRBJ2-7; V gene: TRBV11-2; CDR3 protein: CASSLEQGEQYF
J gene: TRBJ2-7; V gene: TRBV6-5; CDR3 protein: CASSRPGTGFYEQYF
J gene: TRBJ1-2; V gene: TRBV6-6; CDR3 protein: CASSQDSPYGYTF
J gene: TRBJ2-7; V gene: TRBV6-5; CDR3 protein: CASSYSQGRKGQYF
J gene: TRBJ2-4; V gene: TRBV6-2/TRBV6-3; CDR3 protein: CASSYERGDRIAKNIQYF
J gene: TRBJ2-7; V gene: TRBV7-2; CDR3 protein: CASSPPPGGPHEQYF
J gene: TRBJ2-3; V gene: TRBV2; CDR3 protein: CASSERTSGGGTQYF
J gene: TRBJ1-1; V gene: TRBV28; CDR3 protein: CASTPVGGLEAFF
J gene: TRBJ1-2; V gene: TRBV7-2; CDR3 protein: CASSSRQGFSYTF
J gene: TRBJ2-2; V gene: TRBV7-2; CDR3 protein: CASRYRTSGNTGELFF
J gene: TRBJ1-1; V gene: TRBV5-4; CDR3 protein: CASSSQGNTEAFF
J gene: TRBJ2-7; V gene: TRBV4-2; CDR3 protein: CASSQERGQGPYEQYF
J gene: TRBJ2-3; V gene: TRBV5-6; CDR3 protein: CASSQMTSRDTQYF
J gene: TRBJ1-5; V gene: TRBV6-4; CDR3 protein: CASRRAWGQAGVGNQPQHF
J gene: TRBJ1-2; V gene: TRBV24-1; CDR3 protein: CATSDPGYGYTF
J gene: TRBJ1-2; V gene: TRBV7-9; CDR3 protein: CASSLVRNYGYTF
J gene: TRBJ2-2; V gene: TRBV27; CDR3 protein: CASSLAGQYTGELFF
J gene: TRBJ1-5; V gene: TRBV28; CDR3 protein: CASSSGQNRNQPQHF
J gene: TRBJ1-1; V gene: TRBV19; CDR3 protein: CASSRGYSSNTEAFF
J gene: TRBJ2-5; V gene: TRBV6-5; CDR3 protein: CASSYEGAIQETQYF
J gene: TRBJ2-1; V gene: TRBV3-1/TRBV3-2; CDR3 protein: CASSQGLAGAPGNEQFF
J gene: TRBJ1-2; V gene: TRBV27; CDR3 protein: CASSSAGEGYTF
J gene: TRBJ2-3; V gene: TRBV18; CDR3 protein: CASSRFDGGTDTQYF
J gene: TRBJ2-2; V gene: TRBV29-1; CDR3 protein: CSASSSGELFF
J gene: TRBJ1-1; V gene: TRBV7-2; CDR3 protein: CASSVDRGEGEAFF
J gene: TRBJ1-1; V gene: TRBV6-2/TRBV6-3; CDR3 protein: CASSYPDRSAEAFF
J gene: TRBJ2-5; V gene: TRBV6-1; CDR3 protein: CASSELAGGKTQYF
J gene: TRBJ2-6; V gene: TRBV7-9; CDR3 protein: CASGGGSGANVLTF
J gene: TRBJ1-2; V gene: TRBV3-1/TRBV3-2; CDR3 protein: CASSQGQARYGYTF
J gene: TRBJ2-7; V gene: TRBV27; CDR3 protein: CASTREGGPTYEQYF
J gene: TRBJ1-1; V gene: TRBV19; CDR3 protein: CAWGGEAFF
J gene: TRBJ1-6; V gene: TRBV7-9; CDR3 protein: CASSLQDWQGIGSPLHF
J gene: TRBJ2-3; V gene: TRBV5-8; CDR3 protein: CASTTGTPTDTQYF
J gene: TRBJ2-7; V gene: TRBV5-1; CDR3 protein: CASSLGATSYEQYF
J gene: TRBJ1-1; V gene: TRBV30; CDR3 protein: CAWTRRQKAFF
J gene: TRBJ1-1; V gene: TRBV25-1; CDR3 protein: CASKDRGDTEAFF
J gene: TRBJ2-3; V gene: TRBV24-1; CDR3 protein: CATSDPSGLSTDTQYF
J gene: TRBJ1-1; V gene: TRBV7-9; CDR3 protein: CASSSTQAGENTEAFF
J gene: TRBJ2-1; V gene: TRBV6-5; CDR3 protein: CASSLAGGTEQFF
J gene: TRBJ1-5; V gene: TRBV19; CDR3 protein: CASSIGTGGGQPQHF
J gene: TRBJ1-3; V gene: TRBV2; CDR3 protein: CASSDSGAGNTIYF
J gene: TRBJ2-2; V gene: TRBV5-8; CDR3 protein: CASSLRGANTGELFF
J gene: TRBJ2-7; V gene: TRBV27; CDR3 protein: CATAGGGYEQYF
J gene: TRBJ2-7; V gene: TRBV5-6; CDR3 protein: CASSLTGGYEQYF
J gene: TRBJ2-5; V gene: TRBV6-1; CDR3 protein: CASSGVAGGQGETQYF
J gene: TRBJ2-7; V gene: TRBV6-5; CDR3 protein: CASSTWTSGGREQYF
J gene: TRBJ2-5; V gene: TRBV30; CDR3 protein: CAWSVPRGRETQYF
J gene: TRBJ2-7; V gene: TRBV28; CDR3 protein: CASSPLDRVEQYF
J gene: TRBJ1-1; V gene: TRBV10-3; CDR3 protein: CAISPGQMNTEAFF